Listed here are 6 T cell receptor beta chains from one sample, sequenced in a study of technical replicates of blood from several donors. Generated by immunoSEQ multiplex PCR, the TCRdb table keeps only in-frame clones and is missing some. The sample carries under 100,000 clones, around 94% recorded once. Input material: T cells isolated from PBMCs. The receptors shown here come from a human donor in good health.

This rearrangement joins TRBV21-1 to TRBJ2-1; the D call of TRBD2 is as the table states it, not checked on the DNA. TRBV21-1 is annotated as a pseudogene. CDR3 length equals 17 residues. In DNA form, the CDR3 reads TGTGCCAGCAGCCCGAGACTAGCGGGAGACCTCGTCGATGAGCAGTTCTTC. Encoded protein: CASSPRLAGDLVDEQFF.

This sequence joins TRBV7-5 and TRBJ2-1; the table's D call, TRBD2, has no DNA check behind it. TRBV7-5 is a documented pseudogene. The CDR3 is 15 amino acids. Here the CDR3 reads CVRSPPAGAYNEQFF. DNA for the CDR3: TGTGTCAGAAGCCCACCTGCGGGAGCCTACAATGAGCAGTTCTTC.

CDR3 DNA: TGCGCCAGCAGCCAAGTGGACAGGGAAGGTCAGCCCCAGCATTTT. This sequence encodes CASSQVDREGQPQHF. This chain connects TRBV4-1 to TRBJ1-5; 8 bases align to TRBD1. This CDR3 contains 15 residues. The trim removed 1 base at V and 6 bases at J, leaving 5 bases unmatched. Per the germline V gene, CDR1 is MGHRA and CDR2 is YSYEKL.

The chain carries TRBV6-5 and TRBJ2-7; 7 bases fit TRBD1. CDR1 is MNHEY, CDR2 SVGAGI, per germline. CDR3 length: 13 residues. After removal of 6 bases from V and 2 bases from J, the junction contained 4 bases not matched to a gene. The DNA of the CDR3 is TGTGCCAGCAGCGAGGGACAGACCTACGAGCAGTACTTC. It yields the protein CASSEGQTYEQYF.

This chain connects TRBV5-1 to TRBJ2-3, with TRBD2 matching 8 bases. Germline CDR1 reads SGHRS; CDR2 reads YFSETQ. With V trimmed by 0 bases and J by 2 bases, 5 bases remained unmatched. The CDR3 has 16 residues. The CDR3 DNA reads TGCGCCAGCAGCTTGGTTGCGCGGGGGGACACAGATACGCAGTATTTT. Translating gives CASSLVARGDTDTQYF.

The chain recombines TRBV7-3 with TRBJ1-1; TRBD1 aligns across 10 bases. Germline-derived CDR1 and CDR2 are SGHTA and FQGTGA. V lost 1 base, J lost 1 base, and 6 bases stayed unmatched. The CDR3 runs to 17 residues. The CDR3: CASSLRVGTGANTEAFF. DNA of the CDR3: TGTGCCAGCAGCTTAAGGGTGGGGACAGGGGCGAACACTGAAGCTTTCTTT.